The next 11 T cell receptor beta chains were all read from a single sample in a study of regulatory T cells in long-lasting Graves disease. The time point here: persistent/refractory GD, antithyroid drugs over 5 years with positive TRAb. The TCR library was made from RNA that had been extracted from PBMCs in TRIzol. HTBI primers from iRepertoire and Arm-PCR of CDR3 regions yielded the TCR beta libraries. Each CDR3 protein gets one entry after TCRdb re-called the multiplex PCR reads with MiXCR. The sample carries 310,000 or so distinct CDR3 sequences, 22% recorded once. The material sequenced was peripheral blood mononuclear cells (PBMCs), taken when the disease was refractory, from a patient treated with antithyroid drugs. The receptors stem from a female donor with Graves disease.

This clonotype was seen a few times. The chain joins TRBV7-2 to TRBJ2-7; the match to TRBD2 covers 11 bases. Germline lookup yields CDR1 SGHTA and CDR2 FQGNSA. This CDR3 has 13 amino acids. The V gene end was trimmed by 10 bases and the J gene end by 6 bases; junction bases not matched to a gene: 8. The CDR3 DNA reads as TGTGCCAACCAGACTAGCGGGATTCTCGAGCAGTACTTC. Translated: CANQTSGILEQYF.

This clonotype appeared many times. The CDR3: CASSTMAGVVEQYF. The DNA for the CDR3 is TGTGCCAGCAGTACAATGGCGGGCGTCGTCGAGCAGTACTTC. This chain uses TRBV2 with TRBJ2-7; a weak D match, TRBD2 (5 bases). The germline V gene has CDR1 SNHLY and CDR2 FYNNEI. The germline V and J ends were trimmed by 5 bases and 6 bases, with 17 bases remaining between them. The CDR3 runs 14 residues.

Turning to this clonotype: This may be a read error: a much more frequent sequence differs by one nucleotide. J is TRBJ2-2 and V is TRBV10-2, with TRBD1 matching 7 bases. CDR3 length equals 14 residues. Germline lookup yields CDR1 WSHSY and CDR2 SAAADI. Written as DNA, the CDR3 is TGCGCCAGCAATCGACAGGGTCGCACCGGGGAGCCGTTTTTT. Encoded protein: CASNRQGRTGEPFF.

The chain joins TRBV7-9 to TRBJ1-1; D is possibly TRBD1 (5 bases). V was trimmed by 4 bases and J by 7 bases, leaving 13 bases between them. The CDR3 contains 13 residues. CDR1 and CDR2 (germline): SEHNR, FQNEAQ (reference sequence). The chain's CDR3 is CASSSRGDGEAFF. The CDR3 nucleotides read TGTGCCAGCAGCTCCCGTGGGGACGGTGAAGCTTTCTTT.

This chain joins TRBV6-2 or TRBV6-3 and TRBJ2-3; 7 bases map to TRBD2. The CDR3 length is 13 residues. CDR1 is MNHEY and CDR2 is SVGEGT in the germline V gene. V lost 6 bases and J lost 4; bases outside the gene matches: 4. Here the CDR3 reads CASSREVPDTQYF. The DNA of the CDR3 is TGTGCCAGCAGCCGGGAGGTTCCAGATACGCAGTATTTT.

In its sample, this clonotype was seen many times. The chain uses TRBV18 and TRBJ1-1; 9 bases line up with TRBD1. J gave up 6 bases and V 4 bases, and 12 bases lay outside the gene matches. Germline CDR1 KGHSH, CDR2 LQKENI. This CDR3 has 16 amino acids. The CDR3 DNA reads TGTGCCAGCTCACGGGGAGAAATGACAGGGGGATCTGAAGCTTTCTTT. It is translated as CASSRGEMTGGSEAFF.

The sample holds a few counts of this clonotype. The chain has TRBV3-1 and TRBJ2-1, with 8 positions matching TRBD1. The V and J ends lost 2 bases and 6 bases, in that order; junction bases with no gene match: 9. Germline V lookup: CDR1 LGHDT, CDR2 YNNKEL (reference sequence). The CDR3 consists of 16 residues. As DNA, the CDR3 is TGTGCCAGCAGCCAACCCGGACAGGGCCGACTCAATGAGCAGTTCTTC. Amino acids: CASSQPGQGRLNEQFF.

This clonotype was detected ten times or more. The genes are TRBV3-1 and TRBJ1-1, with TRBD1 as a possible D gene (5 bases). The CDR3 length is 14 residues. Trimming left V 0 bases short and J 5 bases short, with 10 bases between. CDR1 LGHDT and CDR2 YNNKEL come from the germline V gene (reference sequence). The CDR3 spells CASSQDRGRTEAFF. The CDR3 DNA reads as TGTGCCAGCAGCCAAGATCGGGGGAGAACTGAAGCTTTCTTT.

Points on this clonotype: A read error may account for a junction end that differs from germline. This chain links TRBV6-1 with TRBJ2-7; 10 bases are shared with TRBD2. The CDR3 has 14 residues. Germline CDR1 MNHNS, CDR2 SASEGT. CDR3 DNA: TGTGCCAGCAGGGAAGCTAGCGGGAGAGACGAGCAGTACTTC. Encoded protein: CASREASGRDEQYF.

The genes are TRBV30 and TRBJ2-7, with a weak D call TRBD2 (6 bases). This CDR3 comprises 15 residues. CDR1 and CDR2 (germline): GTSNPN, SVGIG (reference sequence). V shed 2 bases and J shed 1 base, with 15 bases lying between them. The CDR3 DNA is TGTGCCTGGAGTACTGGAGCGCGGGGTTCCTACGAGCAGTACTTC. The encoded protein is CAWSTGARGSYEQYF. The variable domain in full, completed from reference TRBV30 and TRBJ2-7, reads SQTIHQWPATLVQPVGSPLSLECTVEGTSNPNLYWYRQAAGRGLQLLFYSVGIGQISSEVPQNLSASRPQDRQFILSSKKLLLSDSGFYLCAWSTGARGSYEQYFGPGTRLTVT.

This clonotype was recorded once. Just one base apart from a much larger clone, this may be a read error. The V gene is TRBV28, the J gene TRBJ1-1, with 7 bases fitting TRBD1. The germline CDR1 and CDR2 sequences are MDHEN and SYDVKM. The CDR3 is 16 residues long. Trimming at V came to 6 bases and at J to 4 bases, leaving 14 bases not matched to a gene. This CDR3 is CASSPTRGQWGTEAFF. CDR3 DNA sequence: TGTGCCAGCAGCCCTACTCGGGGACAGTGGGGCACTGAAGCTTTCTTT.